Listed below are T cell receptor beta chains from one sample, sequenced in a study of beta chain features in type 1 diabetes. Method: immunoSEQ multiplex PCR; TCRdb's copy keeps in-frame clones and lacks some. Among around 250,000 clones, 68% were seen once, and the ten largest hold almost 0.055%. Specimen: naive CD4+ T cells from blood. The receptors originated from a young man in good health. Each CDR3 is given with its conserved first and last residue. The order of the fields is V gene, CDR3 length, CDR3 protein.

TRBV12-5 | 12 | CASGFSRDTQYF
TRBV29-1 | 14 | CSVVGVGSNQPQHF
TRBV30 | 16 | CAWSVITTRVNTEAFF
TRBV5-1 | 14 | CASSSGLAGDTQYF
TRBV29-1 | 14 | CSVEETSGRAEQYF
TRBV9 | 15 | CASSVVGSQYNEQFF
TRBV4-3 | 13 | CASSVDSYNEQFF
TRBV5-1 | 12 | CASRGQNNEQFF
TRBV7-9 | 12 | CAVESGANVLTF
TRBV30 | 14 | CAWSGLAGVGEQYF
TRBV11-2 | 16 | CASSKRDARDDTEAFF
TRBV20-1 | 11 | CSGHLGDEQFF
TRBV30 | 15 | CAWSGQRLAKNIQYF
TRBV14 | 14 | CASSQERPSETQYF
TRBV28 | 13 | CASSLLVRETQYF
TRBV6-5 | 12 | CASKSSTDTQYF
TRBV30 | 14 | CAWSEPGSNQPQHF
TRBV28 | 13 | CASRLTGSYGYTF
TRBV29-1 | 12 | CSVAGTGQPQHF
TRBV29-1 | 12 | CSGRQPNEKLFF
TRBV7-9 | 15 | CASSLERSSTDTQYF
TRBV7-9 | 17 | CASSLKGQGSMNTEAFF
TRBV10-3 | 14 | CAISEELRGETQYF
TRBV7-6 | 16 | CASSPSGPIGGEKQFF
TRBV9 | 14 | CASSSGTGTDTQYF
TRBV30 | 14 | CAWSPRWGNQPQHF